This T cell receptor beta chain stems from a study of blood T cells in healthy people across ages. Study-wide background: T cells yielded about one barcoded beta molecule per two cells through template switching.

No fewer than 6 million PBMCs went into each sample. J was trimmed by 4 bases and V by 5 bases; bases with no gene match: 6. The CDR3 extends over 15 amino acids. Germline CDR1 reads DFQATT; CDR2 reads SNEGSKA (reference sequence). This clonotype was counted a few times. A second PCR, run for about 6 to 11 cycles, used a sample-barcoded 5' primer plus a J-beta primer mix. Carrying 12 random nucleotides, a template-switch adaptor labeled each individual cDNA molecule. TCRdb fed the 5' RACE reads into MiXCR, producing one record per CDR3 protein. The data show some 1.8 million distinct CDR3 sequences, with around 42% seen just once and roughly 23% held by the top ten.

This TCR was recovered from a human donor in good health. The sequencing input was blood. The chain is built from TRBV20-1 and TRBJ2-3; 13 bases match TRBD2. CDR3 nucleotide sequence: TGCAGTGCTCCTGGACTAGCGGGGGTCGCAGATACGCAGTATTTT. Its protein product is CSAPGLAGVADTQYF.